These 11 T cell receptor beta chains were all obtained from the same sample, sequenced in a study of response to subunit inactivated influenza vaccine. TCRdb analysed the RT-PCR reads with MiXCR anew, one entry per CDR3 protein. The sample comprises roughly 500,000 distinct CDR3 sequences, approximately 15% of which are singletons, and 3% to 3.5% rests with the top ten. The sequences come from CD4+ T cells sorted from PBMCs, collected about 24 months after vaccination. The receptors stem from a man aged 50-75 years who received an inactivated influenza vaccine.

CDR3 DNA: TGTGCCAGCAGTTACTCGAGCTCTGGGGCCAACGTCCTGACTTTC. Residues: CASSYSSSGANVLTF. V usage is TRBV6-5 and J usage is TRBJ2-6; no reliable D call. CDR3 size: 15 residues. Trimming stripped 0 bases from V and 0 bases from J, with 3 bases between. The V gene's germline CDR1 is MNHEY and CDR2 SVGAGI.

V is TRBV11-2 and J is TRBJ2-3; the D gene is possibly TRBD1 (7 bases). CDR3 length equals 17 residues. V was cut by 10 bases and J by 2 bases, with 25 bases left in between. In germline, CDR1 is SGHAT, CDR2 FQNNGV. The CDR3 sequence is CATKPRAGGPPTDTQYF. DNA of the CDR3: TGTGCCACCAAACCTCGGGCAGGGGGGCCCCCCACAGATACGCAGTATTTT.

The CDR3 sequence: CASSAFRGSVGTFNEKLFF. For the CDR3, the DNA is TGTGCCAGCAGCGCCTTCAGGGGCAGCGTGGGTACCTTTAATGAAAAACTGTTTTTT. This sequence joins TRBV4-2 and TRBJ1-4; perhaps TRBD1 as D (6 bases). The CDR3 contains 19 residues. V was trimmed by 5 bases and J by 4 bases, leaving 26 bases between them. CDR1 and CDR2 from the germline V gene are LGHNA and YNFKEQ.

This chain joins TRBV2 and TRBJ2-1; the D gene is possibly TRBD1 (6 bases). Germline-derived CDR1 and CDR2 are SNHLY and FYNNEI. This CDR3 contains 13 residues. V was pared by 10 bases and J by 0 bases, with 10 bases between. The CDR3 reads CATGQFSYNEQFF. The CDR3 DNA reads as TGTGCCACCGGACAGTTCTCCTACAATGAGCAGTTCTTC.

The V and J genes are TRBV6-2 or TRBV6-3 and TRBJ2-7; no reliable D call. V was trimmed by 5 bases and J by 1 base, leaving 12 bases between them. Germline loops: CDR1 MNHEY, CDR2 SVGEGT. This CDR3 contains 14 residues. The CDR3 DNA reads as TGTGCCAGCAGTACGCCCGGCAGGTCCTACGAGCAGTACTTC. It encodes CASSTPGRSYEQYF.

This clonotype occurred a few times. The rearrangement uses TRBV20-1 and TRBJ2-3; no definite D call. V was pared by 6 bases and J by 1 base, with 14 bases between. The CDR3 is 14 residues long. Germline V gene sequence: CDR1 DFQATT, CDR2 SNEGSKA (reference sequence). The CDR3 nucleotides are TGCAGTGCCTTAAAGGGTGGTGGCACAGATACGCAGTATTTT. Its translation is CSALKGGGTDTQYF.

This clonotype was seen ten or more times. At one of its ends the junction is not consistent with the germline gene, which may arise from a read error. V and J are TRBV4-3 and TRBJ2-2, with TRBD2 identical over 7 bases. In germline, CDR1 is LGHNA, CDR2 YSLEER. CDR3 length: 14 residues. Here the CDR3 reads CASSQVGGTGELFF. Written as DNA, the CDR3 is TGTGCCAGCAGCCAAGTCGGGGGGACCGGGGAGCTGTTTTTT.

This clonotype was recorded a few times. The V gene is TRBV7-9, the J gene TRBJ2-1; D call uncertain. From germline, CDR1 is SEHNR and CDR2 FQNEAQ (reference sequence). The CDR3 has 10 amino acids. V was clipped by 1 base and J by 10 bases, with 2 bases between them. In nucleotides, the CDR3 is TGTGCCAGCAGCTTAGGGGAGCAGTTCTTC. Protein: CASSLGEQFF.

V gene TRBV5-5 combines with J gene TRBJ2-1; 10 bases line up with TRBD1. There are 18 residues in the CDR3. The germline gives CDR1 SGHKS, CDR2 YYEKEE (reference sequence). V lost 4 bases and J lost 0; bases outside the gene matches: 10. The CDR3 nucleotides read TGTGCCAGCAGCGGGGGACAGGGGACCCCGAACTCCTACAATGAGCAGTTCTTC. This encodes CASSGGQGTPNSYNEQFF.

This clonotype was picked up a small number of times. This chain uses TRBV20-1 with TRBJ2-7; the D gene is possibly TRBD1 (6 bases). From germline, CDR1 is DFQATT and CDR2 SNEGSKA (reference sequence). Trimming removed 4 bases from V and 1 base from J, with 23 bases in between. The CDR3 covers 17 residues. This chain's CDR3 is CSATGGGRAFLSYEQYF. In DNA form, the CDR3 reads TGCAGTGCTACGGGTGGGGGCAGAGCCTTTTTATCCTACGAGCAGTACTTC.

This clonotype was found many times. This chain joins TRBV12-3 or TRBV12-4 and TRBJ2-7, with 11 bases lining up with TRBD2. This CDR3 comprises 15 residues. V shed 6 bases, J shed 6 bases, and the junction held 10 bases outside the gene matches. CDR3 coding DNA: TGTGCCAGCAGCCGAACTAGCGGGGGAGCCTTCGAGCAGTACTTC. Its protein is CASSRTSGGAFEQYF.